The rows below give T cell receptor beta chains drawn from one sample of a study of shared clonotypes between healthy human individuals. Data came from immunoSEQ multiplex PCR; TCRdb stores just in-frame clones and leaves some out. The sample carries about 2.2 million clones, 85% to 95% recorded once. Sample: naive CD8+ T cells from PBMCs. All receptors derive from a man aged 18 to 30 in good health. Some clones in this sample may be carry-over from other donors' samples. Each CDR3 is given with its conserved first and last residue. The D gene is left open where the match is weak. Clone size is given for some rows only: seen once, a few or many times, or a class if the clone is expanded.

TRBJ2-1	.	14	.	TRBV27	CASSFSGTSNEQFF	TGTGCCAGCAGTTTCTCCGGGACCTCCAATGAGCAGTTCTTC
TRBJ1-2	.	11	.	TRBV19	CATFGGSGYTF	TGTGCCACATTTGGGGGGTCCGGCTACACCTTC
TRBJ1-1	.	14	.	TRBV9	CASSAYLADTEAFF	TGTGCCAGCAGCGCATACCTGGCGGACACTGAAGCTTTCTTT
TRBJ1-2	.	14	.	TRBV7-9	CASSYLGIAYGYTF	TGTGCCAGCAGCTACCTTGGCATAGCCTATGGCTACACCTTC
TRBJ2-1	.	15	.	TRBV14	CASSPRSPRLHEQFF	TGTGCCAGCAGCCCGCGGTCACCCCGCCTCCATGAGCAGTTCTTC
TRBJ2-3	once	17	.	TRBV10-3	CAISTGRLLTSTDTQYF	TGTGCCATCTCGACTGGAAGACTCCTTACTAGCACAGATACGCAGTATTTT
TRBJ2-5	.	13	.	TRBV28	CASSPPDGETQYF	TGTGCCAGCAGTCCTCCGGACGGAGAGACCCAGTACTTC
TRBJ1-4	.	16	TRBD1	TRBV11-2	CASSSSRQGVTEKLFF	TGTGCCAGCAGCTCCTCCAGACAGGGAGTTACTGAAAAACTGTTTTTT
TRBJ1-1	.	15	.	TRBV4-1	CASSQGTGWSTEAFF	TGCGCCAGCAGCCAAGGGACGGGGTGGAGCACTGAAGCTTTCTTT
TRBJ2-3	.	19	TRBD2	TRBV7-9	CASSARLAGGPDRSDTQYF	TGTGCCAGCAGCGCAAGACTAGCGGGAGGGCCTGATAGGTCAGATACGCAGTATTTT
TRBJ2-3	once	17	TRBD2	TRBV7-8	CASSAGLAGGKTDTQYF	TGTGCCAGCAGCGCCGGACTAGCGGGAGGGAAGACAGATACGCAGTATTTT